The following is a T cell receptor (beta chain) sequence with its context. This record comes from a study of blood T cell repertoires in COVID-19. About the study: Spain, Italy and the United States supplied samples that represented acute and convalescent COVID-19. The analysed material was cDNA or gDNA that came from T cells, B-cell-depleted T cells, or PBMCs.

The ends were cut back, 3 bases at V and 9 bases at J, with 15 bases in the middle. Germline V gene data show CDR1 as DFQATT and CDR2 as SNEGSKA (reference sequence). This CDR3 comprises 12 residues. The repertoire was sequenced with immunoSEQ multiplex PCR; TCRdb's copy has only in-frame clones and lacks some. Among about 130,000 clones, approximately 80% were seen once, and the ten largest hold around 4%. The chain has TRBV20-1 and TRBJ2-7, with D tentatively TRBD1 (6 bases). The sample was peripheral blood. The TCR comes from a woman aged 50 to 60 with acute or convalescent COVID-19. This chain's CDR3 is CSASPGQRWQYF. Here the CDR3 DNA reads TGCAGTGCTAGTCCCGGACAGAGATGGCAGTACTTC.